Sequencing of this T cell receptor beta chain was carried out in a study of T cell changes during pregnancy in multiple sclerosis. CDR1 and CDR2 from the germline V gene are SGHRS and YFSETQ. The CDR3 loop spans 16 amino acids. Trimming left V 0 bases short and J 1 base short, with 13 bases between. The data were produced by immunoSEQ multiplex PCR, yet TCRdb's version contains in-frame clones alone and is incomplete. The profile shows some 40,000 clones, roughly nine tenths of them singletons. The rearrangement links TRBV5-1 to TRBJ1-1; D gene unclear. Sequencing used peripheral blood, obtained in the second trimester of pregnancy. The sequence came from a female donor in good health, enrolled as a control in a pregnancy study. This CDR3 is CASSLGAWPSNTEAFF. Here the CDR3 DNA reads TGCGCCAGCAGCTTGGGGGCCTGGCCTTCGAACACTGAAGCTTTCTTT. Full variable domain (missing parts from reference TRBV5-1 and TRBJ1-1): KAGVTQTPRYLIKTRGQQVTLSCSPISGHRSVSWYQQTPGQGLQFLFEYFSETQRNKGNFPGRFSGRQFSNSRSEMNVSTLELGDSALYLCASSLGAWPSNTEAFFGQGTRLTVV.